This TCR beta chain was identified in a study of cytomegalovirus exposure and HLA in healthy donors. Germline V gene sequence: CDR1 LGHNT, CDR2 FRNRAP. With 8 bases removed from V and 5 bases from J, the gap between germline ends came to 21 bases. The length of the CDR3 is 16 residues. Primers for the PCR totalled 60 Vbeta and 13 Jbeta. Clones were read by immunoSEQ multiplex PCR, and TCRdb kept only the in-frame ones, dropping some. The sample lists 130,000 or so clones, about three quarters seen once, with about 4.4% in the top ten. This clone was recorded a few times. The sequence derives from a man aged 45-65 years in good health and CMV-seropositive. The genes are TRBV12-5 and TRBJ2-2; a weak D match, TRBD2 (5 bases). The sample was PBMCs. The CDR3 loop reads CASQISVGARTGELFF. DNA for the CDR3: TGTGCTAGTCAAATTTCGGTGGGAGCCAGGACCGGGGAGCTGTTTTTT.